This T cell receptor beta chain was sequenced during a study of response to subunit inactivated influenza vaccine. This clonotype was seen more than once but under ten times. What it recognizes is unknown. This CDR3 has 12 residues. Germline assignment: CDR1 ENHRY and CDR2 SYGVKD. V shed 11 bases and J 2 bases; nucleotides not matched to a gene: 6. TCRdb re-analysed the RT-PCR reads in MiXCR, keeping a single row per CDR3 protein. This sample has about 480,000 distinct CDR3 sequences, with over 9.5% found just once. Study-wide points: Each seasonal influenza vaccination recruits few new T cells, the authors suggested.

The sequence came from a man in his forties or fifties who received an inactivated influenza vaccine. This specimen consisted of PBMCs from blood, obtained roughly 46 days after vaccination. V and J are TRBV10-3 and TRBJ2-7, with 7 bases matching TRBD2. CDR3 sequence (DNA): TGTGCCGCCCGGGGGGACGCCTACGAGCAGTACTTC. Translating gives CAARGDAYEQYF.